This T cell receptor (beta chain) was sequenced in a study of T cells after yellow fever vaccination. Study details: Libraries from low-cell-number fractions were prepared with the SMART-Seq v4 Ultra Low Input RNA kit. The study, taken as a whole, reports: Most primary-vaccination clones reappeared after the booster (around 95% CD4, 75% to 90% CD8).

With regard to this clonotype: What it binds is not known.

TCRdb used MiXCR to reprocess the 5' RACE reads, holding one entry per CDR3 protein. The repertoire consists of 170,000 or so distinct CDR3 sequences, with approximately 6.2% occurring once and the leading ten covering less than 3%. Germline V gene sequence: CDR1 GTSNPN, CDR2 SVGIG (reference sequence). This CDR3 is 12 amino acids long. With 7 bases removed from V and 3 bases from J, the gap between germline ends came to 13 bases. The sequencing here drew on CD4+ T cells sorted from PBMCs, taken on the day of the first yellow fever vaccination. This sequence was found in a man aged 18 to 29 who received the YFV17D yellow fever vaccine. V and J are TRBV30 and TRBJ2-7, with D tentatively TRBD1 (6 bases). The CDR3 sequence: CASQGGDYEQYF. The CDR3, as DNA: TGTGCCTCACAGGGTGGGGACTACGAGCAGTACTTC. The complete variable domain, with remaining parts taken from reference TRBV30 and TRBJ2-7, reads SQTIHQWPATLVQPVGSPLSLECTVEGTSNPNLYWYRQAAGRGLQLLFYSVGIGQISSEVPQNLSASRPQDRQFILSSKKLLLSDSGFYLCASQGGDYEQYFGPGTRLTVT.